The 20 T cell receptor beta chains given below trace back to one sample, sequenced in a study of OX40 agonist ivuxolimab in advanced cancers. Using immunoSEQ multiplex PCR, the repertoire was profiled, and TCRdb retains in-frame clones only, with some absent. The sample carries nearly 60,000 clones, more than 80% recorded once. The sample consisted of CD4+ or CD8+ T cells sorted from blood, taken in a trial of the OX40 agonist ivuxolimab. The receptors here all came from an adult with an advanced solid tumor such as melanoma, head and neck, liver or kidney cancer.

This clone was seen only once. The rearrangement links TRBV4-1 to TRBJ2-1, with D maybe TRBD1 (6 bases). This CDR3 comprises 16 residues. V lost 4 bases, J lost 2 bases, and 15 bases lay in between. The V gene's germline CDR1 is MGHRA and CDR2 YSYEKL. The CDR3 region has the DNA TGCGCCAGCAGCCTCGATGTAGGGGGACCCTACAATGAGCAGTTCTTC. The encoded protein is CASSLDVGGPYNEQFF.

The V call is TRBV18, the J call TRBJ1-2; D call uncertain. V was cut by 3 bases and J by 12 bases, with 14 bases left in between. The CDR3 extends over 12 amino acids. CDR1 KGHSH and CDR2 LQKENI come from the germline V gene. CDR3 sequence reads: CASSPPSGKNTF. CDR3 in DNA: TGTGCCAGCTCACCTCCATCGGGAAAGAACACCTTC.

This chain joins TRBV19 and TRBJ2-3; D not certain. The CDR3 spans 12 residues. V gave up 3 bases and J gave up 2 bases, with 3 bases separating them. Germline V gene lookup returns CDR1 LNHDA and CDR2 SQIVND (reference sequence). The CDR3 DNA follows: TGTGCCAGTAGTATTGACACAGATACGCAGTATTTT. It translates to CASSIDTDTQYF.

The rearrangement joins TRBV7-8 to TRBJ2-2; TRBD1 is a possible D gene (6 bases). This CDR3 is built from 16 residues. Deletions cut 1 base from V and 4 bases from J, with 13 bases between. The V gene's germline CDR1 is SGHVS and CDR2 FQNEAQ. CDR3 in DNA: TGTGCCAGCAGCTTAGACGGGGACACCACCACCGGGGAGCTGTTTTTT. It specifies CASSLDGDTTTGELFF.

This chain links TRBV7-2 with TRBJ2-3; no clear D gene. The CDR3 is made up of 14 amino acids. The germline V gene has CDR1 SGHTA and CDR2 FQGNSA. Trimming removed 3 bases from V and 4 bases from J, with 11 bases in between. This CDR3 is CASSLATRPDTQYF. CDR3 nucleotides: TGTGCCAGCAGCTTGGCCACCAGGCCAGATACGCAGTATTTT.

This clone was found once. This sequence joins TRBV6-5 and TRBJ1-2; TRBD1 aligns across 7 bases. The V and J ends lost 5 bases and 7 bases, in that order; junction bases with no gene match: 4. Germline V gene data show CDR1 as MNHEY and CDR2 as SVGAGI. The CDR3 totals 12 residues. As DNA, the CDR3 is TGTGCCAGCAGTAACCCAGGGGGTGGCTACACCTTC. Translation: CASSNPGGGYTF.

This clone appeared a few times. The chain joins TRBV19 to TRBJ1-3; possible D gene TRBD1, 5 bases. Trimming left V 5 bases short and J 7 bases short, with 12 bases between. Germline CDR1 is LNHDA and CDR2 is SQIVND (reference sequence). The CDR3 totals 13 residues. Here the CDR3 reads CASSFLQGNTIYF. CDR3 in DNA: TGTGCCAGTAGTTTTCTCCAGGGTAACACCATATATTTT.

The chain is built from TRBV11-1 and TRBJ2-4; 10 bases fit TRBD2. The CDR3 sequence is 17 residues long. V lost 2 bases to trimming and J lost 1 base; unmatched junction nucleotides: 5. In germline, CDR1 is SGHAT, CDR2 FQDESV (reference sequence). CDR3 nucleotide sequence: TGTGCCAGCAGCTTATCGGATAGCGGGGGGGCCAAAAACATTCAGTACTTC. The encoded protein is CASSLSDSGGAKNIQYF.

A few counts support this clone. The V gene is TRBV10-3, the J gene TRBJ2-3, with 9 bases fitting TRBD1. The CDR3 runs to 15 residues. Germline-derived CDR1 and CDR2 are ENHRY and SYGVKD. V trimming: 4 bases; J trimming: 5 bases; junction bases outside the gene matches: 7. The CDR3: CAISVTGGSGDTQYF. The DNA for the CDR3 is TGTGCCATCAGTGTGACAGGGGGTTCTGGAGATACGCAGTATTTT.

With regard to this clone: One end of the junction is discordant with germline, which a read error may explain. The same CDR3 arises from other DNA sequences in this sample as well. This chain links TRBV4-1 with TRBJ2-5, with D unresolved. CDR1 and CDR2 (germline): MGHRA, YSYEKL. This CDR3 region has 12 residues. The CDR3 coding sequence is TGCGCCAGCAGCCAAGATTTCGAGACCCAATACTTC. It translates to CASSQDFETQYF.

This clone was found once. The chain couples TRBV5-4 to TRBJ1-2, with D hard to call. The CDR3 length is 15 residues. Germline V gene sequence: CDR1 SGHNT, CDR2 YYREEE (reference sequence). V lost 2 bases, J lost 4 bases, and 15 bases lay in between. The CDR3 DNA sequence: TGTGCCAGCAGCTTTTGGGGAGAGGTTGGCTATGGCTACACCTTC. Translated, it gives CASSFWGEVGYGYTF.

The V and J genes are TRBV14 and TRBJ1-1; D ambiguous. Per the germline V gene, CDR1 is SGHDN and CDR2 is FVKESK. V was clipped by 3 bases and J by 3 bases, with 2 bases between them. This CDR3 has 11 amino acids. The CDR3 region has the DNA TGTGCCAGCAGCCACGACACTGAAGCTTTCTTT. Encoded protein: CASSHDTEAFF.

Written as DNA, the CDR3 is TGTGCCAGCAGCAAAGCGCTCCGGGGCGAGACAGATACGCAGTATTTT. Translating gives CASSKALRGETDTQYF. The gene calls are TRBV21-1 and TRBJ2-3. TRBV21-1 is tagged as a pseudogene. The CDR3 has 16 amino acids.

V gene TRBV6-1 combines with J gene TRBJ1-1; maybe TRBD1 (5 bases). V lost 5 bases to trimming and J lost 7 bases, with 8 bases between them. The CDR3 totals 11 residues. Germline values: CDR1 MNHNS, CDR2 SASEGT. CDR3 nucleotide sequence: TGTGCCAGCAGTCGACAGAATGAAGCTTTCTTT. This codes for CASSRQNEAFF.

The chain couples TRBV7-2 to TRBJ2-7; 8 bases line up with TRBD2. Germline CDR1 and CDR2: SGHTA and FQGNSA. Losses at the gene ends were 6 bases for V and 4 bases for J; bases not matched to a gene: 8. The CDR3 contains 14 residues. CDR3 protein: CASRVRGGLYEQYF. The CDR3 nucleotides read TGTGCCAGCAGGGTCCGGGGGGGGTTATACGAGCAGTACTTC.

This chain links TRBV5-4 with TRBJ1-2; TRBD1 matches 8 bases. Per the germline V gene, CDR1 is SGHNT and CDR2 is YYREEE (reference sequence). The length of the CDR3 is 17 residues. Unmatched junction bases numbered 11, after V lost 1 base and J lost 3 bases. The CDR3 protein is CASSLRTGRLGYYGYTF. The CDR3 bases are TGTGCCAGCAGCTTGAGGACAGGGAGATTGGGGTACTATGGCTACACCTTC.

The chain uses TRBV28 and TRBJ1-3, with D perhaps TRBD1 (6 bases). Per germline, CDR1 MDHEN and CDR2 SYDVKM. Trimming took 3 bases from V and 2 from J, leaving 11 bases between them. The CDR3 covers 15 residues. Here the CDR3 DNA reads TGTGCCAGCAGTTTTCTCCGGACAGCTGGAAACACCATATATTTT. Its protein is CASSFLRTAGNTIYF.

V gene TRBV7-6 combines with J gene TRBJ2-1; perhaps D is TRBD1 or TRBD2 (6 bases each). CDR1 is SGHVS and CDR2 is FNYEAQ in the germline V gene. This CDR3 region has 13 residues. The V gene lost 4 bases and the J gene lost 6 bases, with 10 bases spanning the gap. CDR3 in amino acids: CASSWGARNEQFF. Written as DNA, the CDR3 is TGTGCCAGCAGCTGGGGGGCGCGCAATGAGCAGTTCTTC.

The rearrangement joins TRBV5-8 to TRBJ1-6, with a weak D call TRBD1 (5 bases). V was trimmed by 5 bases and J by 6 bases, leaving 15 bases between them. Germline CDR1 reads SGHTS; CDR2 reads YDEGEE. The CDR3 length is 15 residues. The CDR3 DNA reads TGTGCCAGCAGTGACGCCAGGGCTGGTAATTCACCCCTCCACTTT. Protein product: CASSDARAGNSPLHF.

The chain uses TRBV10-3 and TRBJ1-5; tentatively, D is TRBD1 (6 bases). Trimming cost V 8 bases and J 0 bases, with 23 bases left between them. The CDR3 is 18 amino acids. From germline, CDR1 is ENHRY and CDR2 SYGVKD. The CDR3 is CAIGADPLTGPSNQPQHF. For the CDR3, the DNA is TGTGCCATCGGCGCAGACCCTTTGACAGGACCTAGCAATCAGCCCCAGCATTTT.